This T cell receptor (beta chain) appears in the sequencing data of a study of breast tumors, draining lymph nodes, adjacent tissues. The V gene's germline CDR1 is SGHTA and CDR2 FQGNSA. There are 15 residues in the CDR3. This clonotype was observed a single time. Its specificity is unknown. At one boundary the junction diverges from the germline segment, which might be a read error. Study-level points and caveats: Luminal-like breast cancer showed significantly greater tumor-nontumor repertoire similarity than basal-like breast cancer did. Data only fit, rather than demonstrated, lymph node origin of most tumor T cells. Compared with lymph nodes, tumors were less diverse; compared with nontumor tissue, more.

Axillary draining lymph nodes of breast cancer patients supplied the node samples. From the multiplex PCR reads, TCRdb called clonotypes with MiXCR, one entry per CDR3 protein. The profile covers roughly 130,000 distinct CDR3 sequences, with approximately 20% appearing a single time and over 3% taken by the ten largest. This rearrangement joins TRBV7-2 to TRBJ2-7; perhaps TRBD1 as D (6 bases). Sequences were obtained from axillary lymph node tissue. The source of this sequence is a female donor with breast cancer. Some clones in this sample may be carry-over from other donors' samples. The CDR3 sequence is CASSLGGGDSYEQYF. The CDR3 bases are TGCGCCAGCAGCTTAGGTGGGGGCGATTCGTACGAGCAGTACTTC.